This T cell receptor (beta chain) was sequenced for a study of blood T cell repertoires in COVID-19. V lost 0 bases, J lost 7 bases, and 10 bases lay in between. From germline, CDR1 is SGHKS and CDR2 YYEKEE (reference sequence). There are 13 residues in the CDR3. As handled by the study authors: Scientists estimated how many nucleated cells there were by amplifying reference gene primers. Repertoires were generated with immunoSEQ multiplex PCR, while TCRdb's copy carries only in-frame clones and drops some. D and trimming come from the DNA, and the V and J calls and clone size come from that table. This sample carries around 200,000 clones, approximately 75% of them seen once, and the ten largest clones take nearly 9.5%. This clone was found once. Residents of 24 US areas, aged roughly 18 to 89 years, made up the participants.

The receptor comes from a man aged 35-49 years who had recovered from COVID-19. Sequencing was carried out using PBMCs or T cells enriched from blood (not recorded which). V gene TRBV5-5 combines with J gene TRBJ1-1, with D tentatively TRBD1 (6 bases). CDR3 coding DNA: TGTGCCAGCAGCTTGGTTAGGGGGGGTGAAGCTTTCTTT. Translation: CASSLVRGGEAFF.